The next 30 T cell receptor beta chains were all read from a single sample in a study of T cells in Graves' hyperthyroidism and ophthalmopathy. Using RNA transcripts as the source, TCR beta CDR3 regions were amplified. The HTBI primer set was used in a first-round RT-PCR of the TCR CDR3. TCRdb reprocessed the multiplex PCR reads via MiXCR and lists one record per CDR3 protein. There are about 280,000 distinct CDR3 sequences in the sample; around a quarter occur only once, and roughly a quarter lies in the top ten. Source material: blood. Every receptor here comes from a man aged 35-49 years with Graves' hyperthyroidism that later progressed to Graves' ophthalmopathy.

The J gene is TRBJ2-7, the V gene TRBV6-1; 7 nucleotides line up with TRBD1. The CDR3 is 15 residues long. Per the germline V gene, CDR1 is MNHNS and CDR2 is SASEGT. With 5 bases clipped from V and 5 bases from J, the junction kept 12 bases outside the gene matches. This CDR3 is CASSPDTQGVHEQYF. In DNA form, the CDR3 reads TGTGCCAGCAGTCCAGACACCCAGGGGGTCCACGAGCAGTACTTC.

This clonotype appeared many times. The rearrangement uses TRBV3-1 and TRBJ2-7; 12 bases map to TRBD2. V gave up 2 bases and J gave up 3 bases; unmatched junction bases: 5. The CDR3 is made up of 16 amino acids. Germline V gene data show CDR1 as LGHDT and CDR2 as YNNKEL (reference sequence). The CDR3 loop is CASSQRLAGVVYEQYF. The DNA of the CDR3 is TGTGCCAGCAGCCAACGACTAGCGGGAGTGGTCTACGAGCAGTACTTC.

This clonotype has at least ten counts. The V and J genes are TRBV30 and TRBJ2-4, with 11 nucleotides matching TRBD2. The length of the CDR3 is 19 residues. Germline assignment: CDR1 GTSNPN and CDR2 SVGIG (reference sequence). V lost 3 bases and J lost 0; bases outside the gene matches: 13. The CDR3 sequence is CAWRFRDSGLAGAKNIQYF. In DNA, the CDR3 is TGTGCCTGGAGATTCAGGGACAGCGGACTAGCGGGAGCCAAAAACATTCAGTACTTC. The complete variable domain, with remaining parts taken from reference TRBV30 and TRBJ2-4, reads SQTIHQWPATLVQPVGSPLSLECTVEGTSNPNLYWYRQAAGRGLQLLFYSVGIGQISSEVPQNLSASRPQDRQFILSSKKLLLSDSGFYLCAWRFRDSGLAGAKNIQYFGAGTRLSVL.

The chain has TRBV29-1 and TRBJ1-2; 10 bases fit TRBD1. Germline V gene lookup returns CDR1 SQVTM and CDR2 ANQGSEA. The ends lost 3 bases at V and 7 bases at J; junction bases unmatched: 2. This CDR3 is built from 12 residues. The CDR3 DNA sequence: TGCAGCGTTGAGGACAGGGGGTTTGGCTACACCTTC. As protein: CSVEDRGFGYTF. Full variable domain (remainder filled in from reference TRBV29-1 and TRBJ1-2): SAVISQKPSRDICQRGTSLTIQCQVDSQVTMMFWYRQQPGQSLTLIATANQGSEATYESGFVIDKFPISRPNLTFSTLTVSNMSPEDSSIYLCSVEDRGFGYTFGSGTRLTVV.

The chain is built from TRBV28 and TRBJ2-5; no clear D gene. The CDR3 spans 15 residues. Germline lookup yields CDR1 MDHEN and CDR2 SYDVKM. V was trimmed by 4 bases and J by 5 bases, leaving 17 bases between them. DNA for the CDR3: TGTGCCAGCAGTTCCCACCAGGCCGGCAGGGAGACCCAGTACTTC. Translated, it gives CASSSHQAGRETQYF.

This clonotype was counted many times. This sequence joins TRBV2 and TRBJ2-7; TRBD2 matches at 7 bases. V lost 3 bases to trimming and J lost 3 bases; unmatched junction nucleotides: 11. CDR3 length equals 16 residues. Per germline, CDR1 SNHLY and CDR2 FYNNEI. CDR3 bases: TGTGCCAGCAGTGAGTCGGGGCTAGCGGATAACTACGAGCAGTACTTC. Encoded protein: CASSESGLADNYEQYF.

V and J are TRBV19 and TRBJ2-7, with 8 bases lining up with TRBD2. CDR1 LNHDA and CDR2 SQIVND come from the germline V gene (reference sequence). J lost 5 bases, V lost 5 bases, and 26 bases had no gene match. The CDR3 sequence is 20 residues long. The CDR3 nucleotides read TGTGCCAGTAGTTTAACCCCGGCGGGTAGCGGGATCCCCTACGTACACGAGCAGTACTTC. Amino acid sequence: CASSLTPAGSGIPYVHEQYF. Supplemented by reference TRBV19 and TRBJ2-7, the full variable domain reads DGGITQSPKYLFRKEGQNVTLSCEQNLNHDAMYWYRQDPGQGLRLIYYSQIVNDFQKGDIAEGYSVSREKKESFPLTVTSAQKNPTAFYLCASSLTPAGSGIPYVHEQYFGPGTRLTVT.

This clonotype was counted ten times or more. This may stem from a read error, because a much larger clone lies one nucleotide away. This chain uses TRBV15 with TRBJ2-5; 9 nucleotides line up with TRBD2. CDR3 size: 17 residues. Germline values: CDR1 LNHNV, CDR2 YYDKDF (reference sequence). The CDR3 spells CGTSRDFSGSGEETQYF. The DNA of the CDR3 is TGTGGCACCAGCAGAGATTTTAGCGGGAGCGGAGAAGAGACCCAGTACTTC.

This clonotype was detected a few times. This chain links TRBV24-1 with TRBJ2-5; the D gene is possibly TRBD1 (6 bases). The V and J ends lost 0 bases and 0 bases respectively, with 7 bases between them. Germline V lookup: CDR1 KGHDR, CDR2 SFDVKD. The CDR3 loop spans 15 amino acids. The CDR3 nucleotides are TGTGCCACCAGTGATTTGTCAGGGGACCAAGAGACCCAGTACTTC. Its translation: CATSDLSGDQETQYF.

This clonotype was picked up many times. The V and J genes are TRBV6-5 and TRBJ2-7; 8 bases map to TRBD1. J lost 7 bases, V lost 2 bases, and 4 bases had no gene match. The CDR3 is made up of 13 amino acids. The germline gives CDR1 MNHEY, CDR2 SVGAGI. CDR3: CASSYRTGREQYF. As DNA, the CDR3 is TGTGCCAGCAGTTACCGGACAGGGAGGGAGCAGTACTTC.

In this sample, this clonotype turned up many times. The chain employs TRBV11-3 and TRBJ1-1; maybe TRBD1 (5 bases). The V end lost 7 bases, the J end lost 6 bases, and 15 bases lay between the germline ends. The V gene's germline CDR1 is SGHNT and CDR2 YENEEA. This CDR3 is 13 amino acids long. The CDR3 sequence: CASNSPGQAEAFF. CDR3 DNA sequence: TGTGCCAGCAATTCCCCGGGGCAAGCTGAAGCTTTCTTT.

This clonotype was observed at least ten times. The chain couples TRBV9 to TRBJ2-2; no firm D call. Germline CDR1 and CDR2: SGDLS and YYNGEE. The V and J ends lost 0 bases and 4 bases respectively, with 7 bases between them. This CDR3 comprises 14 residues. The CDR3 DNA sequence: TGTGCCAGCAGCGTAGAATCCGTCACCGGGGAGCTGTTTTTT. Protein: CASSVESVTGELFF.

The sample holds many counts of this clonotype. The chain carries TRBV2 and TRBJ2-7, with TRBD1 matching over 7 bases. This CDR3 region has 16 residues. The trim removed 4 bases at V and 2 bases at J, leaving 11 bases unmatched. The germline V gene has CDR1 SNHLY and CDR2 FYNNEI. The CDR3 coding sequence is TGTGCCAGCAGTGCCGCGACAGGGTTCATAGCCTACGAGCAGTACTTC. Protein sequence: CASSAATGFIAYEQYF.

The chain uses TRBV6-5 and TRBJ1-6, with a tentative D call TRBD1 (6 bases). The V gene's germline CDR1 is MNHEY and CDR2 SVGAGI. Trimming took off 3 bases at V and 7 bases at J, with 16 bases between the two ends. This CDR3 comprises 16 residues. In DNA, the CDR3 is TGTGCCAGCAGTTATACACAGGGAAGGGCGAATTCACCCCTCCACTTT. Protein sequence: CASSYTQGRANSPLHF.

The chain is built from TRBV7-2 and TRBJ1-1, with 8 bases that match TRBD1. This CDR3 comprises 15 residues. J lost 5 bases, V lost 5 bases, and 10 bases had no gene match. The germline V gene has CDR1 SGHTA and CDR2 FQGNSA. The CDR3 region has the DNA TGTGCCAGCAGCGCGCGTACAGGGGGTATTACTGAAGCTTTCTTT. This gives the protein CASSARTGGITEAFF.

V is TRBV4-1 and J is TRBJ2-7; 10 bases agree with TRBD1. V lost 0 bases and J lost 2; bases outside the gene matches: 1. The CDR3 is made up of 15 amino acids. The germline V gene has CDR1 MGHRA and CDR2 YSYEKL. CDR3 sequence (DNA): TGCGCCAGCAGCCAAGAGGGGACAGGGGCCTACGAGCAGTACTTC. This translates into CASSQEGTGAYEQYF.

The chain combines TRBV6-1 with TRBJ1-6, with no clear D. The germline CDR1 and CDR2 sequences are MNHNS and SASEGT. Trimming took off 2 bases at V and 4 bases at J, with 12 bases between the two ends. This CDR3 region has 16 residues. As DNA, the CDR3 is TGTGCCAGCAGTGAATTCACGGCGGATTATAATTCACCCCTCCACTTT. This translates into CASSEFTADYNSPLHF.

This clonotype was counted at least ten times. Possible read error: a much larger clone is one base away. The chain uses TRBV11-2 and TRBJ1-1, with no clear D. The CDR3 is 14 amino acids. Germline V gene data show CDR1 as SGHAT and CDR2 as FQNNGV. This chain's CDR3 is CASSSMYGYTEASF. The CDR3 DNA reads TGTGCCAGCAGCTCCATGTACGGGTACACTGAAGCTTCCTTT.

This clonotype has ten or more counts. The CDR3 spells CASSSKTTFSTDTQYF. CDR3 in DNA: TGTGCCAGCAGCTCAAAGACCACGTTTTCCACAGATACGCAGTATTTT. This sequence joins TRBV11-1 and TRBJ2-3; D gene unclear. Germline CDR1 is SGHAT and CDR2 is FQDESV (reference sequence). The CDR3 length is 16 residues. With 4 bases removed from V and 2 bases from J, the gap between germline ends came to 16 bases.

This clonotype was detected many times. CDR3 nucleotide sequence: TGTGCCAGCAGCCCCCCAGGCTATGGCTACACCTTC. This encodes CASSPPGYGYTF. The J gene is TRBJ1-2, the V gene TRBV12-3 or TRBV12-4; D gene ambiguous. The CDR3 is 12 amino acids. V was trimmed by 6 bases and J by 4 bases, leaving 9 bases between them.

Note on this clonotype: This could be a read error, since a much larger clone is one nucleotide away. The chain links TRBV18 to TRBJ2-7, with D maybe TRBD1 (6 bases). Germline V gene data show CDR1 as KGHSH and CDR2 as LQKENI. The CDR3 runs to 13 residues. CDR3 DNA sequence: TGTACCAGCTCACCCCGTACAGGGCTGCCGCTGTACTTC. As protein: CTSSPRTGLPLYF.

This clonotype was recorded at least ten times. The rearrangement links TRBV11-2 to TRBJ2-5; no clear D gene. Germline CDR1 and CDR2: SGHAT and FQNNGV. V was cut by 1 base and J by 2 bases, with 8 bases left in between. The CDR3 sequence is 14 residues long. CDR3 sequence (DNA): TGTGCCAGCAGCTTAGTGTCATTTCAAGAGACCCAGTACTTC. Translating gives CASSLVSFQETQYF. The full variable domain, rest sourced from reference TRBV11-2 and TRBJ2-5, is EAGVAQSPRYKIIEKRQSVAFWCNPISGHATLYWYQQILGQGPKLLIQFQNNGVVDDSQLPKDRFSAERLKGVDSTLKIQPAKLEDSAVYLCASSLVSFQETQYFGPGTRLLVL.

The rearrangement uses TRBV6-5 and TRBJ1-5, with D unclear. The V end lost 0 bases, the J end lost 3 bases, and 9 bases lay between the germline ends. Germline V gene data show CDR1 as MNHEY and CDR2 as SVGAGI. This CDR3 is built from 15 residues. CDR3 bases: TGTGCCAGCAGTTACTCGGCTTCAACCAATCAGCCCCAGCATTTT. It translates to CASSYSASTNQPQHF.

The J gene is TRBJ1-1, the V gene TRBV12-5, with TRBD1 identical over 8 bases. The germline V gene has CDR1 LGHNT and CDR2 FRNRAP. The CDR3 runs to 14 residues. J was trimmed by 1 base and V by 3 bases; bases with no gene match: 1. CDR3 DNA sequence: TGTGCTAGTGGTTTAGGGACAGGGAACACTGAAGCTTTCTTT. Its protein is CASGLGTGNTEAFF.

This clonotype was recorded many times. The chain joins TRBV20-1 to TRBJ2-7; TRBD2 matches at 7 bases. This CDR3 comprises 15 residues. V shed 5 bases and J 2 bases; nucleotides not matched to a gene: 12. CDR1 and CDR2 from the germline V gene are DFQATT and SNEGSKA (reference sequence). CDR3 region: CSASAIAGQAYEQYF. DNA for the CDR3: TGCAGTGCTTCCGCCATAGCGGGCCAAGCCTACGAGCAGTACTTC.

V and J are TRBV7-8 and TRBJ2-7; TRBD1 matches 7 bases. CDR1 SGHVS and CDR2 FQNEAQ come from the germline V gene. The CDR3 runs 19 residues. V was clipped by 1 base and J by 7 bases; unmatched bases: 22. The CDR3 region has the DNA TGTGCCAGCAGCTTAGAGGTCCCGCCTAGCCCCACAGGGGCCGGGGAGCAGTACTTC. Protein product: CASSLEVPPSPTGAGEQYF.

This sequence joins TRBV5-1 and TRBJ2-5, with a possible D match to TRBD2 (5 bases). Trimming took 0 bases from V and 6 from J, leaving 15 bases between them. In germline, CDR1 is SGHRS, CDR2 YFSETQ. CDR3 length equals 15 residues. The chain's CDR3 is CASSLDGQTTKTQYF. In nucleotides, the CDR3 is TGCGCCAGCAGCTTGGACGGGCAGACTACGAAGACCCAGTACTTC.

This clonotype was detected many times. This chain uses TRBV6-1 with TRBJ2-4; TRBD1 is a possible D gene (6 bases). The germline CDR1 and CDR2 sequences are MNHNS and SASEGT. Trimming removed 6 bases at V and 14 bases at J, with 11 bases between. The CDR3 sequence is 10 residues long. The CDR3 bases are TGTGCCAGCAGAGGGACATCGGAGTACTTC. Its protein is CASRGTSEYF.

There are many counts of this clonotype. The V and J genes are TRBV7-9 and TRBJ1-1; D is ambiguous. Trimming removed 2 bases from V and 5 bases from J, with 6 bases in between. Germline CDR1 SEHNR, CDR2 FQNEAQ (reference sequence). The CDR3 totals 12 residues. DNA of the CDR3: TGTGCCAGCAGCTTATTGATGACTGAAGCTTTCTTT. Its protein is CASSLLMTEAFF.

Many counts were recorded for this clonotype. The J gene is TRBJ2-7, the V gene TRBV28; TRBD1 matches at 9 bases. The V gene's germline CDR1 is MDHEN and CDR2 SYDVKM. V lost 6 bases to trimming and J lost 1 base; unmatched junction nucleotides: 4. CDR3 size: 14 residues. The CDR3 DNA is TGTGCCAGCAGGAGACAGGGGGTATCCTACGAGCAGTACTTC. Translation: CASRRQGVSYEQYF.